A single sample gave rise to the 32 T cell receptor beta chains below, sequenced in a study of tumor-infiltrating lymphocytes in primary liver carcinoma. Constant-region priming of about 0.5 ug total RNA yielded TCR beta cDNA. ARM-PCR, slightly modified, supplied the TCR beta libraries through three nested multiplex PCR rounds. PCR rounds one and two used TRBV1-TRBV30 forward primers with a C-beta reverse primer for around 10 cycles each. Each CDR3 protein is one row after TCRdb ran MiXCR on the multiplex PCR reads. This table holds 150,000 to 200,000 distinct CDR3 sequences, approximately 64% found once. Germline DNA was extracted alongside blood RNA, which was obtained from unsorted whole blood. The sequenced sample consisted of peripheral blood. The source of these receptors is a woman in her sixties or seventies with primary liver carcinoma and hepatitis B virus infection.

V gene TRBV12-3 or TRBV12-4 combines with J gene TRBJ2-2; D ambiguous. The CDR3 sequence is 16 residues long. Trimming cost V 6 bases and J 1 base, with 15 bases left between them. The CDR3: CASSKGGVRNTGELFF. CDR3 nucleotide sequence: TGTGCCAGCAGCAAGGGCGGTGTTAGGAACACCGGGGAGCTGTTTTTT.

Regarding this clonotype: One junction end does not reproduce the germline sequence, and a read error may be involved. This chain links TRBV11-2 with TRBJ2-7; D is perhaps TRBD2 (7 bases). The assigned J gene may be wrong: the sequence end matches TRBJ2-4 better. Germline CDR1 is SGHAT and CDR2 is FQNNGV. There are 17 residues in the CDR3. The CDR3 nucleotides are TGTTCCAGCAGCGTTTTTGCGGGGGCGCTAACCAAAAACATTCAGTACTTC. This translates into CSSSVFAGALTKNIQYF.

CDR3 nucleotides: TGTGCCAGCAGTGTACGGGGGAACACTGAAGCTTTCTTT. Translation: CASSVRGNTEAFF. The chain is built from TRBV6-5 and TRBJ1-1; D is ambiguous. The CDR3 is made up of 13 amino acids. The germline CDR1 and CDR2 sequences are MNHEY and SVGAGI. The V gene lost 5 bases and the J gene lost 1 base, with 8 bases spanning the gap.

This clonotype is categorized as medium-sized. The gene calls are TRBV11-2 and TRBJ1-1; TRBD1 is a possible D gene (5 bases). The germline V gene encodes CDR1 SGHAT and CDR2 FQNNGV. Trimming stripped 5 bases from V and 8 bases from J, with 15 bases between. The CDR3 extends over 13 amino acids. CDR3 sequence (DNA): TGTGCCAGCAGCCTAAGGAGGGGCCAAGAAGCTTTCTTT. Its protein product is CASSLRRGQEAFF.

About this clonotype: This may arise from a read error, as a much more abundant clone is one base away. The J gene is TRBJ2-1, the V gene TRBV12-3 or TRBV12-4; TRBD1 matches at 10 bases. This CDR3 is 17 amino acids long. This CDR3 reads CASSAGTGASPYDEQFF. The CDR3 DNA reads as TGTGCCAGCAGTGCCGGGACAGGGGCCAGTCCCTACGATGAGCAGTTCTTC.

With respect to this clonotype: A much larger clone differs from this one at a single base, so this may be a read error. The chain links TRBV14 to TRBJ2-7, with D tentatively TRBD1 (5 bases). This CDR3 spans 13 amino acids. Germline V gives CDR1 SGHDN, CDR2 FVKESK. CDR3 in DNA: TGTGCCGGCAGCCAAGGCCAGGGAAGGATGCAGTACTTC. Protein product: CAGSQGQGRMQYF.

This clonotype was observed a handful of times. The rearrangement uses TRBV24-1 and TRBJ1-4, with D tentatively TRBD1 (6 bases). From germline, CDR1 is KGHDR and CDR2 SFDVKD. V lost 4 bases, J lost 11 bases, and 22 bases lay in between. The CDR3 spans 16 residues. CDR3 coding DNA: TGTGCCACCAGTGACCCCGCGGGGGCAGGGGCCGAGAAACTGTTTTTT. It specifies CATSDPAGAGAEKLFF.

This clonotype is medium-sized (0.01 to 0.1%). The CDR3 protein is CAITESSYNEQFF. The CDR3 DNA reads TGTGCCATCACGGAAAGCTCCTACAATGAGCAGTTCTTC. This chain links TRBV10-3 with TRBJ2-1; D is ambiguous. V lost 7 bases to trimming and J lost 0 bases, with 7 bases between them. Germline V gene sequence: CDR1 ENHRY, CDR2 SYGVKD. CDR3 length equals 13 residues.

V is TRBV11-2 and J is TRBJ2-1; D ambiguous. Germline V gene data show CDR1 as SGHAT and CDR2 as FQNNGV. This CDR3 is 16 amino acids long. Deletions cut 5 bases from V and 7 bases from J, with 21 bases between. The CDR3 DNA follows: TGTGCCAGCAGCCGACAAAACCCCGAGGTTGCAAATGAGCAGTTCTTC. Amino acid sequence: CASSRQNPEVANEQFF.

For this clonotype: The junction does not match germline at one end; this may be a read error. The V gene is TRBV5-4, the J gene TRBJ2-1, with TRBD2 as a possible D gene (6 bases). The CDR3 contains 19 residues. Germline CDR1 and CDR2: SGHNT and YYREEE (reference sequence). CDR3 in amino acids: CASSLKGLATRSSYNEQLF. As DNA, the CDR3 is TGTGCCAGCAGCTTGAAGGGCCTAGCGACCCGTAGCTCCTACAATGAGCAGCTCTTC. The full variable domain, with the rest looked up from reference TRBV5-4 and TRBJ2-1, is ETGVTQSPTHLIKTRGQQVTLRCSSQSGHNTVSWYQQALGQGPQFIFQYYREEENGRGNFPPRFSGLQFPNYSSELNVNALELDDSALYLCASSLKGLATRSSYNEQLFGPGTRLTVL.

A word on this clonotype: With a much larger clone just one base away, this may be a read error. The chain combines TRBV12-5 with TRBJ2-3; D remains unclear. The CDR3 spans 16 residues. Trimming took 8 bases from V and 3 from J, leaving 21 bases between them. CDR1 LGHNT and CDR2 FRNRAP come from the germline V gene. In DNA, the CDR3 is TGTGCTAGTTGTACCCCCGCGGCGATGGCGACAGATACGCAGTATTTT. It translates to CASCTPAAMATDTQYF.

V is TRBV2 and J is TRBJ2-4, with 12 bases lining up with TRBD1. This CDR3 has 19 residues. V trimming: 2 bases; J trimming: 1 base; junction bases outside the gene matches: 9. The germline V gene has CDR1 SNHLY and CDR2 FYNNEI. DNA for the CDR3: TGTGCCAGCAGTGAATACGGGACAGGGGGCGCCGGGGCCAAAAACATTCAGTACTTC. This gives the protein CASSEYGTGGAGAKNIQYF.

As regards this clonotype: Here the CDR3 omits its conserved ending phenylalanine or tryptophan, so a read error is the likely source. The chain is built from TRBV29-1 and TRBJ2-2; D is uncertain. Germline-derived CDR1 and CDR2 are SQVTM and ANQGSEA. V lost 7 bases, J lost 2 bases, and 14 bases lay in between. This CDR3 contains 14 residues. The CDR3 sequence is CSASTSLNTGELFS. In DNA, the CDR3 is TGCAGCGCCTCGACGTCCTTAAACACCGGGGAGCTGTTTTCT.

A note on this clonotype: This may arise from a read error, as a much more abundant clone is one base away. The chain joins TRBV6-1 to TRBJ1-1; D is ambiguous. The CDR3 has 11 amino acids. V lost 6 bases, J lost 7 bases, and 9 bases lay in between. Germline V lookup: CDR1 MNHNS, CDR2 SASEGT. For the CDR3, the DNA is TGTGCCAGCAGGGTACGCATTGAAGCTTTCTTT. The encoded protein is CASRVRIEAFF.

Details on this clonotype: A junction end diverges from the germline sequence, so it may reflect a read error. The J gene is TRBJ2-7, the V gene TRBV11-1; 7 bases align to TRBD1. CDR3 size: 15 residues. The germline gives CDR1 SGHAT, CDR2 FQDESV (reference sequence). DNA for the CDR3: TGTGCCAGTAGCTATCTACAGGGGCCGTCCTACGAGGAGTACTTC. Residues: CASSYLQGPSYEEYF.

This clonotype was counted ten times or more. The chain has TRBV6-1 and TRBJ2-7, with TRBD1 matching over 11 bases. Trimming removed 3 bases from V and 2 bases from J; junction bases left unmatched: 3. Germline V gene sequence: CDR1 MNHNS, CDR2 SASEGT. This CDR3 is 15 amino acids long. The chain's CDR3 is CASSDPGQGAYEQYF. The CDR3 DNA follows: TGTGCCAGCAGTGATCCGGGACAGGGGGCCTACGAGCAGTACTTC.

This clonotype showed up just a few times. The chain joins TRBV13 to TRBJ2-6; 7 nucleotides align to TRBD1. There are 16 residues in the CDR3. Germline V gives CDR1 PRHDT, CDR2 FYEKMQ (reference sequence). The junction had 15 bases not matched to a gene; V was cut back by 6 bases and J by 10 bases. Here the CDR3 reads CASSRNRGKGLNVLTF. The CDR3 nucleotides read TGTGCCAGCAGTAGGAACAGGGGCAAGGGGCTAAACGTCCTGACTTTC. The full variable domain, completed using reference TRBV13 and TRBJ2-6, is AAGVIQSPRHLIKEKRETATLKCYPIPRHDTVYWYQQGPGQDPQFLISFYEKMQSDKGSIPDRFSAQQFSDYHSELNMSSLELGDSALYFCASSRNRGKGLNVLTFGAGSRLTVL.

This clonotype was seen just once. A read error may account for a junction end that differs from germline. The chain carries TRBV11-2 and TRBJ2-7; possibly TRBD1 for D (5 bases). Germline values: CDR1 SGHAT, CDR2 FQNNGV. This CDR3 contains 15 residues. The CDR3 DNA sequence: TGTGCCAGCAGCTTAGATACAGGCCCAGGGTACGAGTGGTTCTTC. It encodes CASSLDTGPGYEWFF.

The genes are TRBV12-3 or TRBV12-4 and TRBJ2-2; 7 bases match TRBD1. Germline trimming cut 3 bases from V and 6 bases from J; bases unmatched to any gene: 1. This CDR3 is built from 13 residues. The CDR3 protein is CASSFGTAGELFF. The DNA of the CDR3 is TGTGCCAGCAGTTTCGGGACAGCCGGGGAGCTGTTTTTT.

Details on this clonotype: A much more abundant neighbour one base away suggests this may be a read error. The chain combines TRBV29-1 with TRBJ2-7, with a possible D match to TRBD2 (7 bases). The V gene's germline CDR1 is SQVTM and CDR2 ANQGSEA. CDR3 length: 14 amino acids. V lost 4 bases and J lost 4, with 17 bases in between. The DNA of the CDR3 is TGCAGCGTTGGTGCGGGGGCGTTAGAGTACGAGCAGTACTTC. Protein sequence: CSVGAGALEYEQYF.

For this clonotype: A much larger clone differs by one base, so this may be a read error. This sequence joins TRBV10-1 and TRBJ1-1, with D possibly matching TRBD1 (5 bases). Trimming removed 5 bases from V and 5 bases from J, with 21 bases in between. This CDR3 contains 16 residues. The V gene's germline CDR1 is WNHNN and CDR2 SYGVQD (reference sequence). The CDR3 protein is CASSSVPGPGKTEAFF. DNA for the CDR3: TGCGCCAGCAGTTCCGTCCCGGGACCGGGGAAAACTGAAGCTTTCTTT.

This clonotype showed up just a few times. The chain couples TRBV21-1 to TRBJ1-4. TRBV21-1 is reported as a pseudogene. There are 15 residues in the CDR3. The DNA for the CDR3 is TGTGCCAGCACTCACACGGACTTGGGGAATGAAAAACTGTTTTTT. This codes for CASTHTDLGNEKLFF.

The chain recombines TRBV7-9 with TRBJ2-3; TRBD2 aligns across 15 bases. The J segment lost 8 bases and the V segment lost 4 bases, leaving 16 bases of the junction unmatched. This CDR3 has 19 amino acids. Germline CDR1 and CDR2: SEHNR and FQNEAQ (reference sequence). The CDR3 DNA reads as TGTGCCAGCAGCTCAGCCTACGGACTAGCGGGAGGGCCCCCAGGTACGCAGTATTTT. Its protein product is CASSSAYGLAGGPPGTQYF.

About this clonotype: A read error may account for a junction end that differs from germline. CDR3: CTSSLGVRAGGLPDAQYF. The CDR3 coding sequence is TGTACCAGCAGCTTAGGTGTTCGGGCGGGAGGTCTGCCAGATGCGCAGTATTTT. The V and J genes are TRBV11-2 and TRBJ2-3, with 8 bases matching TRBD2. Germline V gives CDR1 SGHAT, CDR2 FQNNGV. CDR3 length: 18 amino acids. Full variable domain (outside the CDR3, taken from reference TRBV11-2 and TRBJ2-3): EAGVAQSPRYKIIEKRQSVAFWCNPISGHATLYWYQQILGQGPKLLIQFQNNGVVDDSQLPKDRFSAERLKGVDSTLKIQPAKLEDSAVYLCTSSLGVRAGGLPDAQYFGPGTRLTVL.

In this sample, this clonotype turned up once. A read error is possible here, since a much larger clone lies one base away. The chain links TRBV6-1 to TRBJ2-1, with 11 bases lining up with TRBD2. This CDR3 has 16 residues. Germline V gives CDR1 MNHNS, CDR2 SASEGT. CDR3 protein: CASLSSSGGSYNGQFF. The CDR3 bases are TGTGCCAGCCTTAGTTCTAGCGGGGGGTCCTACAATGGGCAGTTCTTC.

Comments on this clonotype: The CDR3 does not close with the conserved phenylalanine or tryptophan, likely indicating a read error. V is TRBV7-8 and J is TRBJ2-1, with unresolved D. Germline V lookup: CDR1 SGHVS, CDR2 FQNEAQ. The CDR3 consists of 13 residues. Trimming pared 1 base from V and 6 bases from J, leaving 7 bases between. The DNA for the CDR3 is TGTGCCAGCAGCTTAGTCATCAGCAATGAGCAGTTCCTC. This codes for CASSLVISNEQFL.

Of note for this clonotype: At one of its ends the junction is not consistent with the germline gene, which may arise from a read error. This chain uses TRBV11-3 with TRBJ1-1, with no clear D. Germline V gene sequence: CDR1 SGHNT, CDR2 YENEEA. The CDR3 is made up of 14 amino acids. For the CDR3, the DNA is TGTGCAAGCAGCCCCGTTGTCGAGAACACTGAAGATTTCTTT. Amino acid sequence: CASSPVVENTEDFF.

As to this clonotype: A much larger clonotype is one base distant, so this may be a read error. The chain has TRBV6-6 and TRBJ1-1; D is unresolved. From germline, CDR1 is MNHNY and CDR2 SVGAGI (reference sequence). The CDR3 contains 13 residues. CDR3: CAGSYQDGTEAFF. The CDR3 DNA reads as TGTGCCGGCAGTTACCAGGACGGCACTGAAGCTTTCTTT.

With respect to this clonotype: A much bigger clone sits one base away, suggesting this may be a read error. The chain couples TRBV14 to TRBJ2-1; no definite D call. The germline V gene has CDR1 SGHDN and CDR2 FVKESK. CDR3 length equals 15 residues. The CDR3 here is CASSQDADLYNEQLF. The CDR3 region has the DNA TGTGCCAGCAGCCAAGACGCAGACCTCTACAATGAGCAGCTCTTC.

To note about this clonotype: The conserved closing phenylalanine or tryptophan is absent in this CDR3, likely reflecting a read error. The J gene is TRBJ2-3, the V gene TRBV11-2; D may match TRBD1 or TRBD2 (6 bases each). Germline-derived CDR1 and CDR2 are SGHAT and FQNNGV. This CDR3 has 15 amino acids. Trimming cost V 5 bases and J 5 bases, with 17 bases left between them. CDR3 sequence (DNA): TGTGCCAGCAGCCCAGTCCGGGGGCTTGGAGATACGCAGTATCCT. It encodes CASSPVRGLGDTQYP.

Comment on this clonotype: No conserved phenylalanine or tryptophan ends this CDR3, so it is likely a read error. The DNA is omitted, as the CDR3 cannot be located on it reliably, and the CDR3 follows TCRdb's listing. V usage is TRBV11-2 and J usage is TRBJ2-2; the D call of TRBD2 is as the table states it, not checked on the DNA. The CDR3 is 16 residues long, ends included. Looked up from germline, CDR1 is SGHAT and CDR2 is FQNNGV. CDR3: CTSSKRLAGALRGAVL.

With regard to this clonotype: A much larger clone sits a single nucleotide away, making a read error possible. The conserved phenylalanine or tryptophan is not found at the CDR3 terminus, so this likely reflects a read error. The chain uses TRBV12-3 or TRBV12-4 and TRBJ2-2, with D perhaps matching TRBD1 (5 bases). V dropped 2 bases and J dropped 6 bases, with 7 bases sitting between them. This CDR3 region has 13 residues. The CDR3 DNA reads TGTGCCAGCAGTTTATCAGGGCCCGGGGAGCTGTTTCTT. Amino acid sequence: CASSLSGPGELFL.